Listed below are T cell receptor beta chains from one sample, sequenced in a study of blood T cell repertoires in COVID-19. The method was immunoSEQ multiplex PCR; TCRdb's version includes in-frame clones alone and lacks a portion of them. The sample contains about 200,000 clones, more than 80% of which appear only once. Sequenced input: peripheral blood. The receptors here all came from a man aged 45-65 years with acute or convalescent COVID-19. Each CDR3 is given with its conserved first and last residue. A D gene is named only where the DNA matches it firmly. Clone size is stated in some rows and not others, as once, few, many or a class when expanded.

D	size	V	J	DNA	CDR3
TRBD1	NA	TRBV5-6	TRBJ1-2	TGTGCCAGCAGCCCTAACAGGGGACTCTATGGCTACACCTTC	CASSPNRGLYGYTF
NA	NA	TRBV11-2	TRBJ1-5	TGTGCCAGCAGCGGCCAAGGGGTGGGGCCCCAGCATTTT	CASSGQGVGPQHF
NA	NA	TRBV21-1	TRBJ2-2	TGTGCCAAAAATCGGACTAGAGACACCGGGGAGCTGTTTTTT	CAKNRTRDTGELFF
NA	NA	TRBV19	TRBJ1-5	TGTGCCAGTAGTATAGACAGGGGTTATCAGCCCCAGCATTTT	CASSIDRGYQPQHF
TRBD1	NA	TRBV11-1	TRBJ1-2	TGTGCCAGCAGCTTCGTTCCGACAGGGGCAGAAGGTGGCTACACCTTC	CASSFVPTGAEGGYTF
TRBD1	once	TRBV30	TRBJ1-2	TGTGCCTGGAGTGGGGGACAGGGCTATGGCTACACCTTC	CAWSGGQGYGYTF
TRBD2	NA	TRBV30	TRBJ2-5	TGTGCCTGGAGCGGGTTGAGCGGGAGCCAAGAGACCCAGTACTTC	CAWSGLSGSQETQYF
NA	NA	TRBV28	TRBJ1-5	TGTGCCAGCAGTTTGGGGGGGCTCAGCAATCAGCCCCAGCATTTT	CASSLGGLSNQPQHF
NA	NA	TRBV28	TRBJ1-2	TGTGCCAGCAGCCAGACAGACTACTATGGCTACACCTTC	CASSQTDYYGYTF
TRBD1	NA	TRBV29-1	TRBJ2-7	TGCAGCGTTGTGGGTTGGGACAGGGGTTACGAGCAGTACTTC	CSVVGWDRGYEQYF
NA	NA	TRBV6-6	TRBJ1-1	TGTGCCAGCAGCCGAGACAAGAACACTGAAGCTTTCTTT	CASSRDKNTEAFF
NA	NA	TRBV6-2/TRBV6-3	TRBJ2-5	TGTGCCAGCAGTTACCGCTATTCAAAAACCTGTCAAGAGACCCAGTACTTC	CASSYRYSKTCQETQYF
TRBD1	NA	TRBV9	TRBJ1-2	TGTGCCAGCAGCCCTCGGACAGGGGGGAACTATGGCTACACCTTC	CASSPRTGGNYGYTF
NA	few	TRBV6-6	TRBJ2-2	TGTGCCAGCAGTCTACAGGGATACACCGGGGAGCTGTTTTTT	CASSLQGYTGELFF
NA	once	TRBV19	TRBJ2-3	TGTGCCAGTAGTATGGGGGGAGGCACAGATACGCAGTATTTT	CASSMGGGTDTQYF
TRBD1	NA	TRBV6-6	TRBJ1-2	TGTGCCAGCAGTTACTCGGGACAGGGGCTGAACTATGGCTACACCTTC	CASSYSGQGLNYGYTF
TRBD2	NA	TRBV28	TRBJ2-7	TGTGCCAGCAGTCTCCGCAGCGGGGGGCTCTACGAGCAGTACTTC	CASSLRSGGLYEQYF
NA	NA	TRBV7-8	TRBJ1-1	TGTGCCAGCAGCCCCCCCCCGGGGTTGAACACTGAAGCTTTCTTT	CASSPPPGLNTEAFF
TRBD2	NA	TRBV5-1	TRBJ2-1	TGCGCCAGCAGCTTTACTAGCGGGAGGGCCTTAGTGGAGCAGTTCTTC	CASSFTSGRALVEQFF
TRBD1	once	TRBV2	TRBJ2-7	TGTGCCAGCTGGACCCGGGACAGGGGGTCGGCGTTGGGGTACGAGCAGTACTTC	CASWTRDRGSALGYEQYF
NA	NA	TRBV3-1/TRBV3-2	TRBJ2-1	TGTGCCAGCAGCCAGGCTGGCGCGGGGAGCTCCTACAATGAGCAGTTCTTC	CASSQAGAGSSYNEQFF
TRBD2	NA	TRBV13	TRBJ2-3	TGTGCCAGCAGCCCACCGGGACTAGCTGGTTCAGATACGCAGTATTTT	CASSPPGLAGSDTQYF
NA	NA	TRBV6-5	TRBJ2-7	TGTGCCAGCACCCGGACGGCAGGGTTGTCCTACGAGCAGTACTTC	CASTRTAGLSYEQYF
TRBD2	NA	TRBV27	TRBJ2-7	TGTGCCAGCAGTCCCCCTGGAACTAGCGGGATCTACGAGCAGTACTTC	CASSPPGTSGIYEQYF
NA	NA	TRBV10-3	TRBJ1-2	TGTGCCATCAGTGGGGTCCCTGGGAGTAACTATGGCTACACCTTC	CAISGVPGSNYGYTF
TRBD1	NA	TRBV2	TRBJ1-5	TGTGCCAGCAGTGGGACAGGGGAGGCCAATCAGCCCCAGCATTTT	CASSGTGEANQPQHF
TRBD2	NA	TRBV14	TRBJ2-7	TGTGCCAGCAGCCTTGTACTGGGAGGGTCCGAGCAGTACTTC	CASSLVLGGSEQYF
NA	few	TRBV10-3	TRBJ1-6	TGTGCCATCAGTGAGTCAAGAGAGAATTCACCCCTCCACTTT	CAISESRENSPLHF
TRBD1	NA	TRBV10-3	TRBJ2-3	TGTGCCATCAGTGCAAGGGGGCTGGATACGCAGTATTTT	CAISARGLDTQYF
TRBD2	NA	TRBV19	TRBJ2-1	TGTGCCAGTAGTATACTCGCGGGGACTAGATACAATGAGCAGTTCTTC	CASSILAGTRYNEQFF
TRBD2	NA	TRBV7-2	TRBJ2-1	TGTGCCAGCAGCTCGCGGACTAGCGGATACAATGAGCAGTTCTTC	CASSSRTSGYNEQFF
TRBD1	NA	TRBV30	TRBJ1-6	TGTGCCTGGAGGGGTAAAACCGGGACAGTAAATTCACCCCTCCACTTT	CAWRGKTGTVNSPLHF
NA	few	TRBV27	TRBJ2-1	TGTGCCAGCAGTTTGGGCTTTAGCTCCTACAATGAGCAGTTCTTC	CASSLGFSSYNEQFF
NA	few	TRBV4-3	TRBJ1-2	TGCGCCAGCAGCCTTCAAGTAGGGGATGGCTACACCTTC	CASSLQVGDGYTF
NA	NA	TRBV6-4	TRBJ1-5	TGTGCCAGCAGGGGGAACAGGTCTGACAATCAGCCCCAGCATTTT	CASRGNRSDNQPQHF
TRBD2	once	TRBV7-3	TRBJ2-5	TGTGCCAGCAGCTTAACACTAGCGGGAGGAGAGACCCAGTACTTC	CASSLTLAGGETQYF
TRBD1	NA	TRBV12-3/TRBV12-4	TRBJ2-7	TGTGCCAGCAGTTTGCGACAGGGCTACGAGCAGTACTTC	CASSLRQGYEQYF
NA	NA	TRBV9	TRBJ2-5	TGTGCCAGCAGCGTAGGAGTAGTCCCGAGCGAGACCCAGTACTTC	CASSVGVVPSETQYF
TRBD2	NA	TRBV3-1/TRBV3-2	TRBJ2-1	TGTGCCAGCAGCAAGGGACTAGCGGGGGAATACAATGAGCAGTTCTTC	CASSKGLAGEYNEQFF
NA	NA	TRBV7-9	TRBJ2-1	TGTGCCAGCAGCTTAGTGGGCAGGGGTAGTGGTGAGCAGTTCTTC	CASSLVGRGSGEQFF
NA	NA	TRBV2	TRBJ2-7	TGTGCCAGCGGCTTTAGGAGCTCCTACGAGCAGTACTTC	CASGFRSSYEQYF
NA	NA	TRBV27	TRBJ2-1	TGTGCCAGCAGTCTCGGGAGTGTCTACAATGAGCAGTTCTTC	CASSLGSVYNEQFF
NA	NA	TRBV7-3	TRBJ2-6	TGTGCCAGCAGCTCCCAACTCTCTGGGGCCAACGTCCTGACTTTC	CASSSQLSGANVLTF
NA	NA	TRBV10-3	TRBJ2-3	TGTGCCATCAGCCTATCGAGAACTAGCACAGATACGCAGTATTTT	CAISLSRTSTDTQYF
NA	once	TRBV19	TRBJ2-2	TGTGCCAGTAGTCCATTCAGGGCACCAAACACCGGGGAGCTGTTTTTT	CASSPFRAPNTGELFF
NA	NA	TRBV19	TRBJ2-3	TGTGCCAGTAGACAGAGAGGGAGGACAGATACGCAGTATTTT	CASRQRGRTDTQYF
TRBD1	NA	TRBV30	TRBJ1-5	TGTGCCTGGTCCGGGACAGTCAATCAGCCCCAGCATTTT	CAWSGTVNQPQHF
NA	NA	TRBV25-1	TRBJ2-2	TGTGCCAGCAGTGCACCCGGCCAGGGATCCGGGGAGCTGTTTTTT	CASSAPGQGSGELFF
TRBD1	NA	TRBV28	TRBJ1-5	TGTGCCAGCAGCAAATCGGGACAGGGTCGGGGTCAGCCCCAGCATTTT	CASSKSGQGRGQPQHF
NA	NA	TRBV6-5	TRBJ2-2	TGTGCCACCGCGACGGGGGACACCGGGGAGCTGTTTTTT	CATATGDTGELFF
NA	NA	TRBV9	TRBJ1-3	TGTGCCAGCAGCGTGACATCAGACTCTGGAAACACCATATATTTT	CASSVTSDSGNTIYF
TRBD1	NA	TRBV5-1	TRBJ2-5	TGCGCCAGCAGCTCACAGGGGTTTTGGGGGCAAGAGACCCAGTACTTC	CASSSQGFWGQETQYF
NA	NA	TRBV7-9	TRBJ2-1	TGTGCCAGCAGGCCCGGGGTGGTATGGAATGAGCAGTTCTTC	CASRPGVVWNEQFF
TRBD1	NA	TRBV27	TRBJ1-5	TGTGCCAGCAGTTTGTTGGGACAGGGGGCGAATCAGCCCCAGCATTTT	CASSLLGQGANQPQHF
NA	NA	TRBV3-1/TRBV3-2	TRBJ2-3	TGTGCCAGCAGCCAAGTCGCGCAGGGGACAGATACGCAGTATTTT	CASSQVAQGTDTQYF
TRBD1	NA	TRBV7-9	TRBJ1-4	TGTGCCAGCAGCTTAGGAGCCGGGGGACAGACTAATGAAAAACTGTTTTTT	CASSLGAGGQTNEKLFF
TRBD1	NA	TRBV28	TRBJ2-5	TGTGCCAGCAGCTCGGGACAGGGTTTCCAAGAGACCCAGTACTTC	CASSSGQGFQETQYF
TRBD1	NA	TRBV6-5	TRBJ1-2	TGTGCCAGCAGTCACAGGGGCAACACCTATGGCTACACCTTC	CASSHRGNTYGYTF
TRBD1	NA	TRBV30	TRBJ2-7	TGTGCCTGGAGTGTCACAGGGGGCTACGAGCAGTACTTC	CAWSVTGGYEQYF